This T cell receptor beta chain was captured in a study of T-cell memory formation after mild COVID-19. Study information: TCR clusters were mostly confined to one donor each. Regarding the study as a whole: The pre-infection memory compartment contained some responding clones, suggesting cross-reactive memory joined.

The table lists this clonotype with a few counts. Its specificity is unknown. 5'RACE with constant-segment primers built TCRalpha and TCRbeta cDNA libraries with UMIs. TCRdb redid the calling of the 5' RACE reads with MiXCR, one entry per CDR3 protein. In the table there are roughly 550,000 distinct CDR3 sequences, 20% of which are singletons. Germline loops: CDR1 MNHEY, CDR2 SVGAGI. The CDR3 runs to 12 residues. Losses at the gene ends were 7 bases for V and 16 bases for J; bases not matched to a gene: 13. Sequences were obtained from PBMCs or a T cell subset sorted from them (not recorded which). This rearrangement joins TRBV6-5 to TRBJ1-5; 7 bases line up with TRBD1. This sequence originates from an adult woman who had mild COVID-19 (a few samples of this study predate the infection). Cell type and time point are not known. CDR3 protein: CASTNPGQKEHF. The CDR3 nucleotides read TGTGCCAGCACCAACCCGGGACAGAAGGAACATTTT.